This T cell receptor beta chain was found in a study of blood T cells in healthy people across ages. The use of a sample-barcoded 5' primer and a J-beta primer mix characterized a second PCR of roughly 7 to 11 cycles. From the 5' RACE reads, TCRdb called clonotypes with MiXCR, one entry per CDR3 protein. The repertoire holds about 1,500,000 distinct CDR3 sequences, with 40% to 50% as singletons. With respect to this clonotype: The antigen is undetermined.

Germline-derived CDR1 and CDR2 are MNHEY and SVGAGI. V dropped 4 bases and J dropped 11; count of bases not matched to a gene: 13. This CDR3 has 14 amino acids. Study results and caveats: Diversity figures derived from one million T cells were judged to underestimate the true value. Long-lived donors carried more naive CD4+ cells and greater diversity than aged donors.

This receptor was obtained from a woman aged 18-29 years in good health. The chain has TRBV6-5 and TRBJ2-5, with 7 positions matching TRBD1. The sequenced sample consisted of blood. The CDR3: CASSFGTAAEEQYF. The CDR3 nucleotides are TGTGCCAGCAGTTTCGGGACAGCGGCGGAGGAGCAGTACTTC.